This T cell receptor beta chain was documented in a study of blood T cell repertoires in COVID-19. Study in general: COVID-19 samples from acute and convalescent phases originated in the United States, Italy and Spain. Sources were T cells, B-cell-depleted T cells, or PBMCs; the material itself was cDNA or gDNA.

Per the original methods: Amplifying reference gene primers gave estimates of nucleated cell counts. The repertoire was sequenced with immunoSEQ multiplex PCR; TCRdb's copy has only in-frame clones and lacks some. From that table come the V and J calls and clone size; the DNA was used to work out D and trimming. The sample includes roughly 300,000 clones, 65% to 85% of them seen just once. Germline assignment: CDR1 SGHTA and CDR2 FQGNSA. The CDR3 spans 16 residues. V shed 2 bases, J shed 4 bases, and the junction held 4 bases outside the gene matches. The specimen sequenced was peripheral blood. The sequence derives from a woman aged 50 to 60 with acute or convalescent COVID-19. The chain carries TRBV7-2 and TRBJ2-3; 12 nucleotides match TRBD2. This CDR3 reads CASSLLAGGVADTQYF. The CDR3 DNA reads TGTGCCAGCAGCTTACTAGCGGGGGGGGTTGCAGATACGCAGTATTTT. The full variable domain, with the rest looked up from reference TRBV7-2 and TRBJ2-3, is GAGVSQSPSNKVTEKGKDVELRCDPISGHTALYWYRQSLGQGLEFLIYFQGNSAPDKSGLPSDRFSAERTGGSVSTLTIQRTQQEDSAVYLCASSLLAGGVADTQYFGPGTRLTVL.